These 30 T cell receptor beta chains originate from one sample sequenced in a study of T cell repertoires in cytomegalovirus infection (dated by TCRdb to about 2019). Sequencer: Illumina HiSeq 1500. The public reads were reprocessed in TCRdb via fastp at Q25 and MiXCR, keeping in-frame beta chains. CDR3 protein sequences are deduplicated, and each keeps its most common genes and DNA. The sample table contains around 300,000 distinct CDR3 sequences; only one count was recorded for about a quarter of them. The ten largest clones add up to over 11% of the sample. Sequencing was performed on PBMCs. Source of these receptors: a human donor in good health (CMV status not recorded). Some clones in this sample may be carry-over from other donors' samples.

With respect to this clonotype: An end of the junction does not agree with germline; a read error may underlie this. This chain joins TRBV7-2 and TRBJ1-6; 7 positions agree with TRBD1. The CDR3 totals 14 residues. In germline, CDR1 is SGHTA, CDR2 FQGNSA. The CDR3 nucleotides are TGTGCCAGCAGCACGGGACAGCGAGAGTCACCCCTCCACTTC. Translated: CASSTGQRESPLHF.

This clonotype was observed many times. The chain carries TRBV7-2 and TRBJ1-4; 7 bases match TRBD1. V lost 5 bases to trimming and J lost 5 bases; unmatched junction nucleotides: 5. CDR3 size: 14 residues. Germline V CDR1 and CDR2: SGHTA, FQGNSA. CDR3 sequence reads: CASSRKTGNEKLFF. The CDR3 DNA reads TGTGCCAGCAGCCGAAAGACAGGGAATGAAAAACTGTTTTTT.

The chain is built from TRBV7-2 and TRBJ2-1; 11 nucleotides match TRBD2. Germline V gene data show CDR1 as SGHTA and CDR2 as FQGNSA. V trimming: 1 base; J trimming: 2 bases; junction bases outside the gene matches: 7. The CDR3 has 18 amino acids. CDR3 nucleotide sequence: TGTGCCAGCAGCTTAGAGGGTCTAGCGGGGGGCCCCTACAATGAGCAGTTCTTC. Protein product: CASSLEGLAGGPYNEQFF.

This clonotype was picked up many times. The V gene is TRBV7-2, the J gene TRBJ1-1, with 10 bases fitting TRBD1. The germline gives CDR1 SGHTA, CDR2 FQGNSA. The CDR3 runs 14 residues. The V and J ends lost 5 bases and 3 bases, in that order; junction bases with no gene match: 3. The CDR3 DNA sequence: TGTGCCAGCAGCAGACAGGGGGCGGACACTGAAGCTTTCTTT. It specifies CASSRQGADTEAFF.

The chain carries TRBV7-9 and TRBJ2-3; 10 positions agree with TRBD2. The CDR3 has 14 amino acids. V lost 2 bases and J lost 6; bases outside the gene matches: 2. Germline V gives CDR1 SEHNR, CDR2 FQNEAQ (reference sequence). CDR3 nucleotides: TGTGCCAGCAGCTTACTAGCGGGGGTGGATACGCAGTATTTT. The encoded protein is CASSLLAGVDTQYF.

This clonotype came up many times. This rearrangement joins TRBV28 to TRBJ2-7, with no clear D. Trimming removed 7 bases from V and 4 bases from J, with 11 bases in between. The CDR3 spans 12 residues. Germline lookup yields CDR1 MDHEN and CDR2 SYDVKM. CDR3 region: CASIGISYEQYF. The CDR3 DNA follows: TGTGCCAGCATAGGCATTTCTTACGAGCAGTACTTC. Supplemented by reference TRBV28 and TRBJ2-7, the full variable domain reads DVKVTQSSRYLVKRTGEKVFLECVQDMDHENMFWYRQDPGLGLRLIYFSYDVKMKEKGDIPEGYSVSREKKERFSLILESASTNQTSMYLCASIGISYEQYFGPGTRLTVT.

V usage is TRBV20-1 and J usage is TRBJ1-5; D perhaps matches TRBD1 (6 bases). This CDR3 comprises 14 residues. V was clipped by 6 bases and J by 6 bases, with 18 bases between them. The germline gives CDR1 DFQATT, CDR2 SNEGSKA (reference sequence). Here the CDR3 reads CSALRQGPSQPQHF. CDR3 sequence (DNA): TGCAGTGCCCTCCGGCAGGGGCCGAGTCAGCCCCAGCATTTT.

This clonotype was seen ten or more times. The V and J genes are TRBV7-9 and TRBJ1-4, with 7 bases aligning to TRBD1. The CDR3 totals 14 residues. With 4 bases clipped from V and 5 bases from J, the junction kept 4 bases outside the gene matches. Germline V gene sequence: CDR1 SEHNR, CDR2 FQNEAQ (reference sequence). CDR3 protein: CASSSDRRNEKLFF. CDR3 bases: TGTGCCAGCAGCTCGGACAGGAGGAATGAAAAACTGTTTTTT.

This clonotype was found once. The chain has TRBV20-1 and TRBJ2-5; D ambiguous. CDR1 and CDR2 (germline): DFQATT, SNEGSKA (reference sequence). CDR3 length equals 11 residues. Trimming took 1 base from V and 3 from J, leaving 3 bases between them. The CDR3 DNA reads TGCAGTGCTAGAGGGGAAGAGACCCAGTACTTC. Translation: CSARGEETQYF.

The chain combines TRBV7-3 with TRBJ2-5, with 9 bases matching TRBD2. This CDR3 region has 15 residues. Germline values: CDR1 SGHTA, CDR2 FQGTGA. The V segment lost 5 bases and the J segment 0 bases; nucleotides outside the gene matches: 4. CDR3 region: CASSVSSGDQETQYF. The CDR3 DNA follows: TGTGCCAGCAGCGTATCTAGCGGGGACCAAGAGACCCAGTACTTC.

This clonotype occurred many times. The chain recombines TRBV10-3 with TRBJ1-5; D may be TRBD1 (6 bases). The V gene's germline CDR1 is ENHRY and CDR2 SYGVKD. Deletions cut 7 bases from V and 0 bases from J, with 13 bases between. This CDR3 contains 15 residues. The CDR3 coding sequence is TGTGCCATCAAGGGGGATCGGCTTAGCAATCAGCCCCAGCATTTT. Amino acid sequence: CAIKGDRLSNQPQHF.

This clonotype has more than one count but fewer than ten. The chain employs TRBV20-1 and TRBJ2-7, with 8 bases identical to TRBD1. V was pared by 0 bases and J by 5 bases, with 9 bases of the junction left unmatched. This CDR3 contains 15 residues. Germline CDR1 DFQATT, CDR2 SNEGSKA (reference sequence). In nucleotides, the CDR3 is TGCAGTGCTAGAGATAGTGGACAGGGTGTACACGAGCAGTACTTC. Translating gives CSARDSGQGVHEQYF.

The V gene is TRBV6-1, the J gene TRBJ1-5, with 8 bases identical to TRBD1. V trimming: 6 bases; J trimming: 6 bases; junction bases outside the gene matches: 7. The length of the CDR3 is 14 residues. The germline V gene encodes CDR1 MNHNS and CDR2 SASEGT. The DNA for the CDR3 is TGTGCCAGCAGCCCGGGACAGGCTAGTCAGCCCCAGCATTTT. This sequence encodes CASSPGQASQPQHF.

This clonotype was picked up a small number of times. This rearrangement joins TRBV7-9 to TRBJ2-7; possible D gene TRBD1, 6 bases. This CDR3 region has 13 residues. Germline assignment: CDR1 SEHNR and CDR2 FQNEAQ (reference sequence). V gave up 5 bases and J gave up 6 bases, with 14 bases separating them. The CDR3 loop reads CASSPPAGAEQYF. DNA of the CDR3: TGTGCCAGCAGCCCCCCCGCAGGGGCCGAGCAGTACTTC.

The chain recombines TRBV10-3 with TRBJ2-7, with D perhaps being TRBD1 or TRBD2 (5 bases each). Germline loops: CDR1 ENHRY, CDR2 SYGVKD. This CDR3 has 13 amino acids. The germline V and J ends were trimmed by 8 bases and 6 bases, with 17 bases remaining between them. Written as DNA, the CDR3 is TGTGCCATCGGGCTTCCGGGACCAGGCGAGCAGTACTTC. Translating it yields CAIGLPGPGEQYF.

This clonotype was detected many times. The V call is TRBV19, the J call TRBJ1-5; D not resolved. This CDR3 contains 12 residues. Germline loops: CDR1 LNHDA, CDR2 SQIVND (reference sequence). Between the trimmed V and J ends, which lost 6 bases and 4 bases, there was a span of 7 bases. Here the CDR3 reads CASRAANQPQHF. CDR3 sequence (DNA): TGTGCCAGTAGGGCAGCGAATCAGCCCCAGCATTTT.

This clonotype was seen at least ten times. The chain employs TRBV7-2 and TRBJ2-3, with 11 bases that match TRBD2. This CDR3 spans 15 amino acids. The germline gives CDR1 SGHTA, CDR2 FQGNSA. J lost 7 bases, V lost 6 bases, and 9 bases had no gene match. The CDR3 region is CASRVTGTSGNTQYF. The CDR3 DNA follows: TGTGCCAGCAGAGTGACCGGGACTAGCGGTAATACGCAGTATTTT.

This clonotype was detected many times. This chain joins TRBV11-2 and TRBJ2-2, with D possibly TRBD1 on 6 matching bases. Trimming shortened V by 1 base and J by 1 base, and 13 bases separated the two germline ends. The CDR3 extends over 17 amino acids. Looked up from germline, CDR1 is SGHAT and CDR2 is FQNNGV. The CDR3 loop is CASSLAGQRGNTGELFF. As DNA, the CDR3 is TGTGCCAGCAGCTTAGCTGGACAGAGGGGGAACACCGGGGAGCTGTTTTTT. Full variable domain (rest looked up from reference TRBV11-2 and TRBJ2-2): EAGVAQSPRYKIIEKRQSVAFWCNPISGHATLYWYQQILGQGPKLLIQFQNNGVVDDSQLPKDRFSAERLKGVDSTLKIQPAKLEDSAVYLCASSLAGQRGNTGELFFGEGSRLTVL.

This clonotype was seen once. The V gene is TRBV7-2, the J gene TRBJ2-7; 9 nucleotides line up with TRBD2. V gave up 5 bases and J gave up 2 bases; unmatched junction bases: 10. Germline CDR1 SGHTA, CDR2 FQGNSA. The CDR3 consists of 16 residues. The CDR3 protein is CASSTRIAGVTYEQYV. DNA of the CDR3: TGTGCCAGCAGCACCCGAATAGCGGGAGTAACCTACGAGCAGTACGTC.

This chain connects TRBV6-6 to TRBJ2-5, with D perhaps matching TRBD2 (6 bases). Germline CDR1 is MNHNY and CDR2 is SVGAGI (reference sequence). The CDR3 covers 14 residues. The V gene lost 11 bases and the J gene lost 5 bases, with 21 bases spanning the gap. The CDR3 nucleotides are TGTGCCCCTGTGGGGGGAGCTCCCGGTGAGACCCAGTACTTC. It encodes CAPVGGAPGETQYF.

CDR3 residues: CASGAGADTQYF. In nucleotides, the CDR3 is TGTGCCAGTGGGGCAGGGGCGGATACGCAGTATTTT. The V and J genes are TRBV19 and TRBJ2-3; perhaps TRBD1 as D (6 bases). This CDR3 has 12 residues. V dropped 8 bases and J dropped 6 bases, with 12 bases sitting between them. The germline CDR1 and CDR2 sequences are LNHDA and SQIVND (reference sequence).

The V gene is TRBV28, the J gene TRBJ2-6, with D uncertain. The V gene lost 6 bases and the J gene lost 4 bases, with 10 bases spanning the gap. The CDR3 runs to 14 residues. Germline loops: CDR1 MDHEN, CDR2 SYDVKM. CDR3 in amino acids: CASRPVSGANVLTF. DNA of the CDR3: TGTGCCAGCAGACCAGTATCCGGGGCCAACGTCCTGACTTTC.

The CDR3 DNA reads TGTGCCAGCAGTTTAAATCAGGATTACAATGAGCAGTTCTTC. Amino acid sequence: CASSLNQDYNEQFF. The chain recombines TRBV28 with TRBJ2-1; D is unresolved. The germline V and J ends were trimmed by 2 bases and 4 bases, with 9 bases remaining between them. Germline loops: CDR1 MDHEN, CDR2 SYDVKM. This CDR3 has 14 amino acids.

This clonotype was counted a few times. This chain uses TRBV29-1 with TRBJ2-3; 8 nucleotides agree with TRBD2. Germline V gives CDR1 SQVTM, CDR2 ANQGSEA. J lost 4 bases, V lost 8 bases, and 5 bases had no gene match. CDR3 length equals 12 residues. The CDR3 region is CSLREGSDTQYF. CDR3 nucleotides: TGCAGCCTCCGGGAGGGCTCAGATACGCAGTATTTT.

This chain joins TRBV20-1 and TRBJ2-1, with 9 bases lining up with TRBD2. The J segment lost 6 bases and the V segment lost 6 bases, leaving 12 bases of the junction unmatched. Germline V CDR1 and CDR2: DFQATT, SNEGSKA (reference sequence). There are 15 residues in the CDR3. The CDR3 spells CSAPIGLASLNEQFF. The CDR3 nucleotides read TGCAGTGCCCCAATCGGACTAGCGAGCCTCAATGAGCAGTTCTTC.

This clonotype was detected a few times. This rearrangement joins TRBV4-1 to TRBJ2-7; possible D gene TRBD2, 6 bases. V dropped 0 bases and J dropped 0 bases, with 12 bases sitting between them. Germline V CDR1 and CDR2: MGHRA, YSYEKL. This CDR3 is 16 amino acids long. This chain's CDR3 is CASSQEPRLGSYEQYF. CDR3 sequence (DNA): TGCGCCAGCAGCCAAGAGCCGCGACTAGGCTCCTACGAGCAGTACTTC.

The chain carries TRBV20-1 and TRBJ2-5, with TRBD2 identical over 8 bases. J gave up 2 bases and V 3 bases, and 8 bases lay outside the gene matches. This CDR3 region has 15 residues. Per germline, CDR1 DFQATT and CDR2 SNEGSKA (reference sequence). CDR3 loop: CSAREIAGPQETQYF. CDR3 DNA: TGCAGTGCTAGGGAAATAGCGGGACCGCAAGAGACCCAGTACTTC.

This clonotype was detected ten times or more. The V call is TRBV11-3, the J call TRBJ2-1; TRBD1 aligns across 9 bases. Germline V gene sequence: CDR1 SGHNT, CDR2 YENEEA. This CDR3 region has 17 residues. J gave up 6 bases and V 2 bases, and 11 bases lay outside the gene matches. The CDR3 sequence: CASSLSSDRGIRNEQFF. The CDR3 DNA reads as TGTGCCAGCAGCTTATCTTCCGACAGGGGGATTCGCAATGAGCAGTTCTTC.

V usage is TRBV5-1 and J usage is TRBJ2-1; 8 positions match TRBD1. The CDR3 runs 11 residues. Per the germline V gene, CDR1 is SGHRS and CDR2 is YFSETQ. With 1 base clipped from V and 14 bases from J, the junction kept 2 bases outside the gene matches. This chain's CDR3 is CASSLRDRKFF. CDR3 bases: TGCGCCAGCAGCTTGAGGGACAGGAAGTTCTTC.

This rearrangement joins TRBV7-9 to TRBJ1-2; 7 bases map to TRBD1. This CDR3 comprises 14 residues. V trimming: 5 bases; J trimming: 4 bases; junction bases outside the gene matches: 7. Germline CDR1 SEHNR, CDR2 FQNEAQ (reference sequence). The CDR3 protein is CASSQDRKLYGYTF. CDR3 bases: TGTGCCAGCAGCCAGGACAGGAAACTCTATGGCTACACCTTC.